What follows describes a single T cell receptor (beta chain). TCRdb independently ran MiXCR on the 5' RACE reads; one entry per CDR3 protein. This repertoire shows approximately 570,000 distinct CDR3 sequences, roughly 18% found once; its top ten account for around 12%. This record belongs to a study of T-cell memory formation after mild COVID-19. The V end lost 5 bases, the J end lost 3 bases, and 20 bases lay between the germline ends. Germline V gene data show CDR1 as SGHTA and CDR2 as FQGNSA. The CDR3 extends over 16 amino acids. The specimen sequenced was PBMCs or a T cell subset sorted from them (not recorded which). The chain uses TRBV7-2 and TRBJ2-7; D possibly corresponds to TRBD1 (6 bases). The source of this sequence is an adult woman who had mild COVID-19 (a few samples of this study predate the infection). Cell type and time point are not known. The CDR3 DNA reads TGTGCCAGCAGCCCCACGTATGGGGGACACCTCTACGAGCAGTACTTC. Translating it yields CASSPTYGGHLYEQYF.